Each of the 5 T cell receptor beta chains below was sequenced from the same sample in a study of identical twins. TCRdb called the 5' RACE reads again in MiXCR, with one record for every CDR3 protein. The data hold 420,000 or so distinct CDR3 sequences, with about a fifth observed a single time. Input material: naive T cells sorted from blood. The receptor source for this set is a man in his fifties or sixties in good health.

This chain links TRBV9 with TRBJ2-1; D is unresolved. Germline V CDR1 and CDR2: SGDLS, YYNGEE. Deletions cut 1 base from V and 4 bases from J, with 12 bases between. The CDR3 is 15 residues long. The DNA of the CDR3 is TGTGCCAGCAGCGTATTCGTAGCACCATACAATGAGCAGTTCTTC. Protein product: CASSVFVAPYNEQFF.

This clonotype was counted ten times or more. The rearrangement uses TRBV29-1 and TRBJ1-2, with D possibly TRBD1 on 6 matching bases. Trimming shortened V by 4 bases and J by 5 bases, and 8 bases separated the two germline ends. CDR3 length: 11 amino acids. Germline CDR1 and CDR2: SQVTM and ANQGSEA. CDR3 protein: CSVGTVYGYTF. The DNA for the CDR3 is TGCAGCGTTGGGACAGTTTATGGCTACACCTTC.

The sample holds a few counts of this clonotype. V gene TRBV27 combines with J gene TRBJ2-1; D unresolved. There are 13 residues in the CDR3. Germline CDR1 MNHEY, CDR2 SMNVEV (reference sequence). Deletions cut 10 bases from V and 6 bases from J, with 16 bases between. The CDR3 protein is CATVKGPRNEQFF. The CDR3 DNA is TGTGCCACCGTGAAGGGCCCCCGCAATGAGCAGTTCTTC.

The chain combines TRBV19 with TRBJ1-1; possibly TRBD1 for D (6 bases). The CDR3 loop spans 17 amino acids. CDR1 is LNHDA, CDR2 SQIVND, per germline (reference sequence). The germline V and J ends were trimmed by 3 bases and 2 bases, with 19 bases remaining between them. For the CDR3, the DNA is TGTGCCAGTAGTATTGGGACAAACATAAGACCTAACACTGAAGCTTTCTTT. Its translation is CASSIGTNIRPNTEAFF.

Concerning this clonotype itself: One end of the junction varies from germline; a read error may be responsible. V gene TRBV7-8 combines with J gene TRBJ2-7; D gene ambiguous. The germline V gene encodes CDR1 SGHVS and CDR2 FQNEAQ. This CDR3 has 13 amino acids. The CDR3 here is CASSLARAYEQYF. CDR3 coding DNA: TGCGCCAGCAGCTTGGCCAGAGCCTACGAGCAGTACTTC.